This TCR beta chain was recovered during a study of blood T cell repertoires in COVID-19. Across the study: T cells, B-cell-depleted T cells, or PBMCs supplied cDNA or gDNA.

The CDR3 is made up of 16 amino acids. Per the germline V gene, CDR1 is SGHAT and CDR2 is FQNNGV. The V segment lost 0 bases and the J segment 3 bases; nucleotides outside the gene matches: 6. Sequencing used immunoSEQ multiplex PCR; TCRdb keeps in-frame clones, though not all of them. Of 120,000 or so clones listed, 80% to 90% are singletons. Sequenced input: peripheral blood. This clonotype originated in a man aged 80 or over with active or convalescent COVID-19. The gene calls are TRBV11-2 and TRBJ2-7; 9 bases match TRBD1. The CDR3 protein is CASSLEVGTGSYEQYF. The CDR3 DNA is TGTGCCAGCAGCTTAGAAGTCGGGACAGGGAGCTACGAGCAGTACTTC.